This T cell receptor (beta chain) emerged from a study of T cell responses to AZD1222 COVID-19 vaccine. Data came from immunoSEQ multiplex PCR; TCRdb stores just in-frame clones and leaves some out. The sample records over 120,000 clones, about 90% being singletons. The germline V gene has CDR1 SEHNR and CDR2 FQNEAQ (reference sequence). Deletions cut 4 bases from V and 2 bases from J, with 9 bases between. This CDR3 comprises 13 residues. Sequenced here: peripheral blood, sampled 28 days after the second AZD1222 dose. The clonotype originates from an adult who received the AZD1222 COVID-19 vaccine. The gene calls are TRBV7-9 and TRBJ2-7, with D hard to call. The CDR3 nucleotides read TGTGCCAGCAGCTCGGACGAAGCCTACGAGCAGTACTTC. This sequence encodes CASSSDEAYEQYF. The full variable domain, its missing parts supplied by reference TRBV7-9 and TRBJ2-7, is DTGVSQNPRHKITKRGQNVTFRCDPISEHNRLYWYRQTLGQGPEFLTYFQNEAQLEKSRLLSDRFSAERPKGSFSTLEIQRTEQGDSAMYLCASSSDEAYEQYFGPGTRLTVT.